The next 13 T cell receptor beta chains were all read from a single sample in a study of blood T cell repertoires in COVID-19. Profiling relied on immunoSEQ multiplex PCR, and the TCRdb table lists in-frame clones only, not all of them. The table has about 100,000 clones, 85% to 90% seen once. The sequenced sample consisted of peripheral blood. These TCRs come from a human donor in a cohort sampled during active COVID-19.

This clone was seen more than once but under ten times. DNA for the CDR3: TGTGCCAGCAGTCGAGTACTCATCTCCTATAATTCACCCCTCCACTTT. As protein: CASSRVLISYNSPLHF. The genes are TRBV6-6 and TRBJ1-6; unclear D gene. With 5 bases removed from V and 0 bases from J, the gap between germline ends came to 11 bases. Looked up from germline, CDR1 is MNHNY and CDR2 is SVGAGI (reference sequence). The CDR3 has 16 residues.

The V call is TRBV7-2, the J call TRBJ2-3, with 7 bases matching TRBD1. J lost 1 base, V lost 5 bases, and 3 bases had no gene match. This CDR3 is built from 14 residues. The germline V gene has CDR1 SGHTA and CDR2 FQGNSA. The DNA of the CDR3 is TGTGCCAGCAGCCCGGGACAGCGCACAGATACGCAGTATTTT. Amino acids: CASSPGQRTDTQYF.

This clone counts as medium-sized. The chain joins TRBV4-1 to TRBJ2-2; tentatively, D is TRBD2 (6 bases). The V gene's germline CDR1 is MGHRA and CDR2 YSYEKL. V lost 1 base and J 3 bases, leaving 15 bases between the germline ends. The CDR3 extends over 17 amino acids. The DNA of the CDR3 is TGCGCCAGCAGCCAAGCCAAGGGGACTTCGGACACCGGGGAGCTGTTTTTT. Translating gives CASSQAKGTSDTGELFF.

This rearrangement joins TRBV10-3 to TRBJ2-7; TRBD1 matches 9 bases. Germline CDR1 is ENHRY and CDR2 is SYGVKD. The V segment lost 6 bases and the J segment 4 bases; nucleotides outside the gene matches: 10. There are 15 residues in the CDR3. The CDR3 DNA reads TGTGCCATCAGGCCGGACAGGGGACTTCATTACGAGCAGTACTTC. It encodes CAIRPDRGLHYEQYF.

The CDR3 coding sequence is TGCGCCAGCAGCTCGGGGGGACTAGCGCTCAGCACAGATACGCAGTATTTT. It specifies CASSSGGLALSTDTQYF. This rearrangement joins TRBV5-1 to TRBJ2-3; 10 nucleotides align to TRBD2. V was clipped by 3 bases and J by 0 bases; unmatched bases: 7. Looked up from germline, CDR1 is SGHRS and CDR2 is YFSETQ. The CDR3 consists of 17 residues.

This chain joins TRBV19 and TRBJ1-2; weak D call: TRBD1 (5 bases). Germline-derived CDR1 and CDR2 are LNHDA and SQIVND (reference sequence). The CDR3 contains 15 residues. The germline V and J ends were trimmed by 3 bases and 2 bases, with 13 bases remaining between them. In DNA form, the CDR3 reads TGTGCCAGTAGTATGTTGGGCAGGGAAAACTATGGCTACACCTTC. Translation gives CASSMLGRENYGYTF.

This clone was found a few times. The chain recombines TRBV6-1 with TRBJ1-5; 11 bases align to TRBD1. The germline gives CDR1 MNHNS, CDR2 SASEGT. V lost 1 base, J lost 5 bases, and 1 base stayed unmatched. This CDR3 comprises 15 residues. CDR3 residues: CASSEGTGGHQPQHF. The CDR3 region has the DNA TGTGCCAGCAGTGAAGGGACAGGGGGCCATCAGCCCCAGCATTTT.

The chain couples TRBV19 to TRBJ1-3; D gene ambiguous. This CDR3 has 15 residues. V lost 6 bases and J lost 0, with 12 bases in between. CDR1 and CDR2 from the germline V gene are LNHDA and SQIVND (reference sequence). CDR3 region: CASSQTLSSGNTIYF. The CDR3 DNA sequence: TGTGCCAGTAGCCAGACTCTCTCCTCTGGAAACACCATATATTTT.

This clone was recorded only once. The chain uses TRBV9 and TRBJ2-3; TRBD2 agrees at 9 bases. There are 14 residues in the CDR3. Germline assignment: CDR1 SGDLS and CDR2 YYNGEE. V was pared by 4 bases and J by 4 bases, with 4 bases of the junction left unmatched. The CDR3 loop reads CASSLRLAADTQYF. CDR3 coding DNA: TGTGCCAGCAGCCTACGACTAGCGGCAGATACGCAGTATTTT.

The CDR3 DNA follows: TGTGCCACCTTGCGGGACAGGGGATATAATGAAAAACTGTTTTTT. Translating gives CATLRDRGYNEKLFF. This rearrangement joins TRBV7-9 to TRBJ1-4; 10 bases map to TRBD1. J was trimmed by 4 bases and V by 10 bases; bases with no gene match: 9. CDR1 and CDR2 from the germline V gene are SEHNR and FQNEAQ (reference sequence). The CDR3 contains 15 residues.

The rearrangement joins TRBV2 to TRBJ1-3, with D unresolved. Between the trimmed V and J ends, which lost 4 bases and 4 bases, there was a span of 8 bases. CDR3 length: 13 amino acids. The V gene's germline CDR1 is SNHLY and CDR2 FYNNEI. Written as DNA, the CDR3 is TGTGCCAGCAGTGGAGTCTTAGGAAACACCATATATTTT. It codes for CASSGVLGNTIYF.

This clone was recorded only once. V and J are TRBV10-3 and TRBJ2-1, with 8 bases fitting TRBD1. Germline CDR1 and CDR2: ENHRY and SYGVKD. The V and J ends lost 3 bases and 7 bases, in that order; junction bases with no gene match: 8. The CDR3 totals 15 residues. The CDR3 is CAISDTAGGKNEQFF. Written as DNA, the CDR3 is TGTGCCATCAGTGATACGGCAGGGGGCAAGAATGAGCAGTTCTTC.

The gene calls are TRBV4-1 and TRBJ1-2; tentatively, D is TRBD1 (6 bases). This CDR3 comprises 15 residues. V lost 0 bases, J lost 7 bases, and 15 bases lay in between. CDR1 and CDR2 (germline): MGHRA, YSYEKL. Here the CDR3 reads CASSQDPGARGGYTF. The CDR3, as DNA: TGCGCCAGCAGCCAAGATCCAGGGGCCCGGGGTGGCTACACCTTC.